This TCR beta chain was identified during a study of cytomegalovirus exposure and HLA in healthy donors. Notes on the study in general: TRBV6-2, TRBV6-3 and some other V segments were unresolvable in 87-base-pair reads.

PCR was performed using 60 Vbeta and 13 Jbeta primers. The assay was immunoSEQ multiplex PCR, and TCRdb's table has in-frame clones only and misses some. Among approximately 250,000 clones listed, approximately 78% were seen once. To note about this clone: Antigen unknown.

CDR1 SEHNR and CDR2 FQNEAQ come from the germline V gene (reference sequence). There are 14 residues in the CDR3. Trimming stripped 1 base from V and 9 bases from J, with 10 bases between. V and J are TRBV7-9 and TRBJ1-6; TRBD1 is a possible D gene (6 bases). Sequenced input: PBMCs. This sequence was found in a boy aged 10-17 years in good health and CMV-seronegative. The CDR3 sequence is CASSLEGQSSPLHF. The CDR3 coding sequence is TGTGCCAGCAGCTTAGAAGGACAGAGTTCACCCCTCCACTTT. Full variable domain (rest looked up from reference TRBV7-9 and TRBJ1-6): DTGVSQNPRHKITKRGQNVTFRCDPISEHNRLYWYRQTLGQGPEFLTYFQNEAQLEKSRLLSDRFSAERPKGSFSTLEIQRTEQGDSAMYLCASSLEGQSSPLHFGNGTRLTVT.